This T cell receptor beta chain comes out of a study of T-cell reconstitution after alpha-beta-depleted transplantation in children. As it was prepared, the TCRbeta library received unique molecular identifiers. TCRdb independently ran MiXCR on the PCR reads; one entry per CDR3 protein. The repertoire includes some 140,000 distinct CDR3 sequences, around a tenth of them detected once, and around 24% sits in the top ten. Only a few counts were recorded for this clonotype. CDR1 and CDR2 from the germline V gene are KGHSH and LQKENI. This CDR3 has 16 residues. The V end was cut by 1 base, the J end by 4 bases, with 14 bases between.

The input for sequencing was PBMCs, mostly from graft donor cells, taken 180 days after TCRalphabeta/CD19-depleted stem cell transplant. The rearrangement joins TRBV18 to TRBJ2-1; TRBD1 is a possible D gene (6 bases). The sequence derives from a girl younger than two who had a stem cell transplant for combined immunodeficiency, so the T cells may come from the graft donor. The CDR3 spells CASSPLGRGEYNEQFF. The CDR3 DNA is TGTGCCAGCTCACCACTCGGCAGGGGCGAGTACAATGAGCAGTTCTTC.